This record looks at one T cell receptor (beta chain) sequence and its context. Its antigen remains unidentified. At baseline, cycle 4 day 1, and cycle 7 day 1, blood was sampled. CDR1 and CDR2 from the germline V gene are SGHVS and FQNEAQ. CDR3 length equals 14 residues. V shed 5 bases, J shed 3 bases, and the junction held 7 bases outside the gene matches. Clones were read by immunoSEQ multiplex PCR, and TCRdb kept only the in-frame ones, dropping some. The sample holds about 99,000 clones, roughly 95% seen once. The data are from a study of OX40 agonist ivuxolimab in advanced cancers. Whole-study context: Three patients had partial responses: one hepatocellular carcinoma, two cutaneous melanoma. General study results and limits: No determination was made of the antigen specificity of the expanded peripheral T cells. Clonal expansion was among the lowest in partial responders at 0.1-3.0 mg/kg, especially CD8+.

The sequences come from CD4+ or CD8+ T cells sorted from blood, collected in a trial of the OX40 agonist ivuxolimab. The chain is built from TRBV7-8 and TRBJ2-7; 7 bases line up with TRBD1. This clonotype was obtained from an adult with an advanced solid tumor such as melanoma, head and neck, liver or kidney cancer. The CDR3 DNA follows: TGTGCCAGCAGCGTGGGGCCAGGGGGCTACGAGCAGTACTTC. This gives the protein CASSVGPGGYEQYF. The variable domain in full, completed from reference TRBV7-8 and TRBJ2-7, reads GAGVSQSPRYKVAKRGQDVALRCDPISGHVSLFWYQQALGQGPEFLTYFQNEAQLDKSGLPSDRFFAERPEGSVSTLKIQRTQQEDSAVYLCASSVGPGGYEQYFGPGTRLTVT.